The 17 T cell receptor beta chains in this list originate from one sample, sequenced in a study of T cell repertoires in cytomegalovirus infection (dated by TCRdb to the late 2010s). Per the publication, the treatment or condition label means: in vitro stimulation with specific CMV peptide epitopes to enrich CMV-specific T cells. For these receptors, no antigen is known. TCRdb shows the sequencer as Illumina HiSeq 1500. The public reads were reanalyzed by TCRdb: fastp trimming at Q25, MiXCR alignment, in-frame beta chains only. CDR3 protein sequences are deduplicated, and each keeps its most common genes and DNA. This sample holds 230,000 or so distinct CDR3 sequences; 35% to 40% were observed only once. Together, the top ten hold 55% to 70% of the sample. The sample was CD8+ T cells from cultured PBMCs, taken from culture after CMV antigen stimulation. The source of these receptors is a human donor in good health (CMV status not recorded). Some clones in this sample may be carry-over from other donors' samples.

At least ten counts were recorded for this clonotype. DNA for the CDR3: TGTGCCAGCAGCGAAAGGGGCGGCCGCTCCTATTACAATGAGCAGTTCTTC. Residues: CASSERGGRSYYNEQFF. This chain links TRBV7-2 with TRBJ2-1, with D possibly being TRBD1 (5 bases). The germline V gene has CDR1 SGHTA and CDR2 FQGNSA. This CDR3 spans 17 amino acids. V was trimmed by 5 bases and J by 4 bases, leaving 21 bases between them.

The CDR3 here is CASSNPGLGDEQYF. CDR3 nucleotides: TGCGCCAGCAGCAATCCGGGACTAGGAGACGAGCAGTACTTC. J is TRBJ2-7 and V is TRBV5-1; 8 nucleotides line up with TRBD2. Trimming cost V 4 bases and J 5 bases; bases outside gene matches: 8. Germline V gene lookup returns CDR1 SGHRS and CDR2 YFSETQ. The CDR3 spans 14 residues.

The genes are TRBV6-1 and TRBJ2-3; D is unresolved. CDR1 is MNHNS and CDR2 is SASEGT in the germline V gene. The CDR3 consists of 14 residues. V was shortened by 5 bases and J by 1 base, with 10 bases between the two germline ends. The CDR3 nucleotides read TGTGCCAGCAGTTCTGGGGATGGCACAGATACGCAGTATTTT. This gives the protein CASSSGDGTDTQYF.

This clonotype appeared a few times. V is TRBV7-8 and J is TRBJ2-3; D is undetermined. Trimming took off 1 base at V and 3 bases at J, with 5 bases between the two ends. CDR1 SGHVS and CDR2 FQNEAQ come from the germline V gene. This CDR3 has 13 residues. The CDR3 DNA follows: TGTGCCAGCAGCTTAGAGGAAACAGATACGCAGTATTTT. Translating it yields CASSLEETDTQYF.

CDR3 DNA: TGCAGTGCCAAGGAGGGACAGGCCTATAAGGACGAGCAGTACTTC. It encodes CSAKEGQAYKDEQYF. V usage is TRBV20-1 and J usage is TRBJ2-7, with TRBD1 matching 8 bases. Germline CDR1 is DFQATT and CDR2 is SNEGSKA (reference sequence). The CDR3 runs to 15 residues. V trimming: 6 bases; J trimming: 5 bases; junction bases outside the gene matches: 15.

This clonotype was detected a few times. This chain's CDR3 is CASELEGGDTQYF. CDR3 nucleotides: TGTGCCAGTGAACTAGAGGGAGGAGATACGCAGTATTTT. The rearrangement joins TRBV7-6 to TRBJ2-3; D perhaps matches TRBD2 (6 bases). The ends were cut back, 9 bases at V and 5 bases at J, with 15 bases in the middle. Germline CDR1 SGHVS, CDR2 FNYEAQ. The CDR3 is 13 residues long.

The V call is TRBV6-6, the J call TRBJ2-5; D not resolved. Trimming took 2 bases from V and 4 from J, leaving 11 bases between them. The germline gives CDR1 MNHNY, CDR2 SVGAGI (reference sequence). This CDR3 spans 14 amino acids. The CDR3 nucleotides are TGTGCCAGCAGTTACGAGAGGTTTGCAGAGACCCAGTACTTC. Translated: CASSYERFAETQYF.

This clonotype was counted between two and nine times. V usage is TRBV20-1 and J usage is TRBJ2-3; 11 bases align to TRBD2. The trim removed 4 bases at V and 8 bases at J, leaving 8 bases unmatched. The CDR3 sequence is 14 residues long. Germline CDR1 DFQATT, CDR2 SNEGSKA (reference sequence). In DNA form, the CDR3 reads TGCAGTGCTATAACTAGCGGGGGCGGGGGTACGCAGTATTTT. Translating it yields CSAITSGGGGTQYF.

The rearrangement joins TRBV7-9 to TRBJ2-7; TRBD1 matches 8 bases. The V segment lost 5 bases and the J segment 5 bases; nucleotides outside the gene matches: 8. Germline values: CDR1 SEHNR, CDR2 FQNEAQ (reference sequence). This CDR3 has 14 amino acids. CDR3 protein: CASSQGQGGHEQYF. The CDR3 DNA is TGTGCCAGCAGCCAAGGACAGGGTGGGCACGAGCAGTACTTC.

The V and J genes are TRBV20-1 and TRBJ1-1; 10 bases are shared with TRBD1. The CDR3 loop spans 14 amino acids. Germline trimming cut 0 bases from V and 6 bases from J; bases unmatched to any gene: 4. Germline assignment: CDR1 DFQATT and CDR2 SNEGSKA (reference sequence). The CDR3 DNA reads as TGCAGTGCTAGAGATGGGGACAGGGGCGCTGAAGCTTTCTTT. Translated, it gives CSARDGDRGAEAFF.

This clonotype was counted only a few times. The V and J genes are TRBV6-1 and TRBJ2-1; 16 bases map to TRBD2. Looked up from germline, CDR1 is MNHNS and CDR2 is SASEGT. The CDR3 runs to 19 residues. The junction had 9 bases not matched to a gene; V was cut back by 2 bases and J by 5 bases. The chain's CDR3 is CASSETGTSGRAPHNEQFF. The CDR3, as DNA: TGTGCCAGCAGTGAAACCGGGACTAGCGGGAGGGCCCCCCACAATGAGCAGTTCTTC.

V and J are TRBV27 and TRBJ2-1; 13 nucleotides line up with TRBD2. With V trimmed by 10 bases and J by 5 bases, 14 bases remained unmatched. CDR1 is MNHEY, CDR2 SMNVEV, per germline (reference sequence). There are 17 residues in the CDR3. The CDR3 DNA reads TGTGCCACTTTAGGACTAGCGGGAGAAAGACCGGACAATGAGCAGTTCTTC. Its protein is CATLGLAGERPDNEQFF.

In its sample, this clonotype was seen many times. The rearrangement links TRBV7-8 to TRBJ2-1, with D possibly called TRBD1 or TRBD2 (5 bases each). CDR3 length: 15 amino acids. Germline CDR1 SGHVS, CDR2 FQNEAQ. The V and J ends lost 6 bases and 6 bases respectively, with 18 bases between them. The CDR3 region is CASSSKRGALNEQFF. The CDR3 nucleotides are TGTGCCAGCAGTTCCAAAAGAGGGGCTCTCAATGAGCAGTTCTTC.

The rearrangement links TRBV7-2 to TRBJ2-5; D may match TRBD1 or TRBD2 (5 bases each). The germline gives CDR1 SGHTA, CDR2 FQGNSA. The CDR3 consists of 15 residues. Trimming pared 4 bases from V and 5 bases from J, leaving 17 bases between. The CDR3 DNA is TGTGCCAGCAGCTCCCTTCCAGGGAGTACGGAGACCCAGTACTTC. It yields the protein CASSSLPGSTETQYF.

This clonotype was counted between two and nine times. The chain is built from TRBV27 and TRBJ1-2, with D possibly TRBD1 on 5 matching bases. V was cut by 5 bases and J by 0 bases, with 16 bases left in between. CDR3 length: 16 residues. Germline V gives CDR1 MNHEY, CDR2 SMNVEV (reference sequence). The CDR3 loop reads CASSIRGGIANYGYTF. The CDR3 DNA reads TGTGCCAGCAGTATCCGGGGGGGTATAGCTAACTATGGCTACACCTTC.

The rearrangement links TRBV29-1 to TRBJ1-2; tentative D call: TRBD1 (5 bases). The V and J ends lost 2 bases and 3 bases respectively, with 16 bases between them. CDR3 length: 15 residues. CDR1 and CDR2 from the germline V gene are SQVTM and ANQGSEA. CDR3 coding DNA: TGCAGCGTTGAAAGTTGGCAGGGATCATACTATGGCTACACCTTC. As protein: CSVESWQGSYYGYTF.

The V gene is TRBV28, the J gene TRBJ1-2; perhaps TRBD1 as D (6 bases). Germline values: CDR1 MDHEN, CDR2 SYDVKM. Trimming cost V 6 bases and J 2 bases, with 16 bases left between them. The CDR3 has 15 amino acids. Written as DNA, the CDR3 is TGTGCCAGCAGCCAGTACACAGGGAGGAACTATGGCTACACCTTC. Translation: CASSQYTGRNYGYTF.